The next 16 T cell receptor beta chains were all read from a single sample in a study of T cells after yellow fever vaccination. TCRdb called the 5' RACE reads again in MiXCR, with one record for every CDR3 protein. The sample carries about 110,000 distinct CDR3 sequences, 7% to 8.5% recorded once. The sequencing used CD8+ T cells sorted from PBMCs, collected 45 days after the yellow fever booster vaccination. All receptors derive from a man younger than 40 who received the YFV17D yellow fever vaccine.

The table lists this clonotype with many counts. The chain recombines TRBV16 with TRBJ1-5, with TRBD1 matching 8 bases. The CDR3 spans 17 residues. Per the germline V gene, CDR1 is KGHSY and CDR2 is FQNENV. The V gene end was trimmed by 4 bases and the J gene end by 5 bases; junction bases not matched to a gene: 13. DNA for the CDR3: TGTGCCAGCAGCCCCCAGACAGGGGTCTTGGGGGATCAGCCCCAGCATTTT. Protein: CASSPQTGVLGDQPQHF.

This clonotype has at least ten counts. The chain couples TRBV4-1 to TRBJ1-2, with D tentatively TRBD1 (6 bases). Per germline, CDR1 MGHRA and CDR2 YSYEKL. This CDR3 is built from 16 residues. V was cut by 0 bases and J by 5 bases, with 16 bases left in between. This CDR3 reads CASSQEGLGAQYGYTF. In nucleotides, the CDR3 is TGCGCCAGCAGCCAAGAAGGTCTGGGGGCGCAGTATGGCTACACCTTC.

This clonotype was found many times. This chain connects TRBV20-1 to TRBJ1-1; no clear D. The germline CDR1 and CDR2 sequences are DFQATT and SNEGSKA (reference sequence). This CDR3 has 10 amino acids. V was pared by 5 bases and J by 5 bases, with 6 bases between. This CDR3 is CSAWGTEAFF. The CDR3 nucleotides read TGCAGTGCTTGGGGTACTGAAGCTTTCTTT.

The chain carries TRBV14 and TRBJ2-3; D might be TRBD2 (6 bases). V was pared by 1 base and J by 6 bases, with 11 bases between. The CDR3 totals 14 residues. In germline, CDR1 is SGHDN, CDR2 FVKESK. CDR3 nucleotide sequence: TGTGCCAGCAGCCAAGTCTCGGGGGAGGATACGCAGTATTTT. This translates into CASSQVSGEDTQYF.

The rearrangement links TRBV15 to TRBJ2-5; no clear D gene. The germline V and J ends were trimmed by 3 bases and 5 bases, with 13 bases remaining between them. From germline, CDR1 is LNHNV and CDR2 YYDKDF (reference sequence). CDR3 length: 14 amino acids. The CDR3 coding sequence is TGTGCCACCAGCAGTGGTCTAGAGGTGGAGACCCAGTACTTC. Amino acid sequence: CATSSGLEVETQYF. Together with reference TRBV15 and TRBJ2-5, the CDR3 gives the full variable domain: DAMVIQNPRYQVTQFGKPVTLSCSQTLNHNVMYWYQQKSSQAPKLLFHYYDKDFNNEADTPDNFQSRRPNTSFCFLDIRSPGLGDTAMYLCATSSGLEVETQYFGPGTRLLVL.

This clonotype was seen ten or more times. The CDR3 region is CSARDRAGHTEAFF. The CDR3, as DNA: TGCAGTGCTAGAGACCGGGCGGGTCACACTGAAGCTTTCTTT. The chain has TRBV20-1 and TRBJ1-1, with D hard to call. Germline loops: CDR1 DFQATT, CDR2 SNEGSKA (reference sequence). The CDR3 runs 14 residues. Trimming pared 0 bases from V and 3 bases from J, leaving 11 bases between.

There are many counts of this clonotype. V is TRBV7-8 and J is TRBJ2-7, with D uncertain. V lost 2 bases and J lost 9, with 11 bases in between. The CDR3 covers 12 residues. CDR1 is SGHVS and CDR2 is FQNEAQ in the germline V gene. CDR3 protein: CASSLPGPWQYF. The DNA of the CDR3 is TGTGCCAGCAGCTTACCGGGCCCTTGGCAGTACTTC.

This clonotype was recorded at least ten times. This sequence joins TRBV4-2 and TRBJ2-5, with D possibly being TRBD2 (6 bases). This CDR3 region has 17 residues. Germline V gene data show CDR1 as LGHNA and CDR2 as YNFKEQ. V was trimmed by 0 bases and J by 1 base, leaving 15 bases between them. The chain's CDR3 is CASSQEKRATFQETQYF. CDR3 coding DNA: TGTGCCAGCAGCCAAGAGAAGCGGGCTACGTTCCAAGAGACCCAGTACTTC.

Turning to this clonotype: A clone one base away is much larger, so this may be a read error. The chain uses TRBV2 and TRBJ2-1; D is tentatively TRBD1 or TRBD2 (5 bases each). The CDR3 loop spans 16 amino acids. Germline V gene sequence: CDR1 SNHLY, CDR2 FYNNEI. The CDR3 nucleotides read TGTGCCAGCAGGGAAGTGGGGGAAGATGTATTCGATGAGCAGTTCTTC. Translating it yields CASREVGEDVFDEQFF.

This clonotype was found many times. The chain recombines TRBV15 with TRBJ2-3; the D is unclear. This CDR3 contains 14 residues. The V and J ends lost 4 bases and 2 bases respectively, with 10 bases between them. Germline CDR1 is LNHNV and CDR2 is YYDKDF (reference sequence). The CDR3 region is CATSNSGPTDTQYF. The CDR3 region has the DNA TGTGCCACCAGCAATTCAGGCCCCACAGATACGCAGTATTTT.

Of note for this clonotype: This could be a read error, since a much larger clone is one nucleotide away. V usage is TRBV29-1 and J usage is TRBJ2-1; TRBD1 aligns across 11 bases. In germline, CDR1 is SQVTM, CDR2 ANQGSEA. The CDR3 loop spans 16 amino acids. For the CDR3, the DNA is TGCAGCGTTGAGGCGCAGGACAGGGGGCAATACAATGAGCAGCTCTTC. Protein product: CSVEAQDRGQYNEQLF.

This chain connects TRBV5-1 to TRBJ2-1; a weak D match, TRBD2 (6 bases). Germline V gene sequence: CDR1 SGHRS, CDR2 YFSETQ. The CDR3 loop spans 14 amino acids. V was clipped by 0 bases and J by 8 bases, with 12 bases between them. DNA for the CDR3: TGCGCCAGCAGCTTGGCTACTAGCTTCGATGAGCAGTTCTTC. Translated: CASSLATSFDEQFF.

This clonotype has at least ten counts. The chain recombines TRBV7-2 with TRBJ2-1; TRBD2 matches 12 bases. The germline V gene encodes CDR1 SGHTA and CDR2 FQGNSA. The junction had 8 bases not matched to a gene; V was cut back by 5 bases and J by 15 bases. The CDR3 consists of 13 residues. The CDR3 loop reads CASSGLLAGGLFF. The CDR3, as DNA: TGTGCCAGCAGCGGACTCCTAGCGGGAGGGCTGTTCTTC. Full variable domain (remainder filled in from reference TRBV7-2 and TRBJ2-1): GAGVSQSPSNKVTEKGKDVELRCDPISGHTALYWYRQSLGQGLEFLIYFQGNSAPDKSGLPSDRFSAERTGGSVSTLTIQRTQQEDSAVYLCASSGLLAGGLFFGPGTRLTVL.

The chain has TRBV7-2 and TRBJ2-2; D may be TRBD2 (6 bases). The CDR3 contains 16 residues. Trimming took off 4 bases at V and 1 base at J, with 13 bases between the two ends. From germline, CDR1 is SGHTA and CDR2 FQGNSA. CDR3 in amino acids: CASSSLAERNTGELFF. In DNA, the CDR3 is TGTGCCAGCAGCTCCTTAGCGGAGAGGAACACCGGGGAGCTGTTTTTT.

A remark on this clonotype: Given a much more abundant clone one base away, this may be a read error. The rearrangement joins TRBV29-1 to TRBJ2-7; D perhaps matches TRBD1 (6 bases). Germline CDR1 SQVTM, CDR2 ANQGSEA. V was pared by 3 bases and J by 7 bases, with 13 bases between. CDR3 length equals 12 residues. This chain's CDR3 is CSVEDSVSEQYF. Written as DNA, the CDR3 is TGCAGCGTTGAGGACAGTGTCTCGGAGCAGTACTTC.

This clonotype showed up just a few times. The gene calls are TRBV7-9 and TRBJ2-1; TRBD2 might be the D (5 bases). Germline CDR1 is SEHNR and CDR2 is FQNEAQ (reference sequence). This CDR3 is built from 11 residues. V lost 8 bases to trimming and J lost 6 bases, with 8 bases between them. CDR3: CASPRGNEQFF. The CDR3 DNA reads TGTGCCAGCCCTCGGGGCAATGAGCAGTTCTTC.